This T cell receptor beta chain was recovered during a study of T cell responses to AZD1222 COVID-19 vaccine. Background on the study: Both about-4-week and about-12-week second-dose recipients were combined. Overall study results and limits: Unmutated variant regions are reportedly targeted by nearly half of spike-specific TCRs.

As to this clone: The antigen is not known.

Sequenced by immunoSEQ multiplex PCR; TCRdb stores in-frame clones only, minus some. This table has tens of thousands of clones, 85% to 90% appearing once. Germline V lookup: CDR1 SEHNR, CDR2 FQNEAQ (reference sequence). This CDR3 spans 13 amino acids. Germline trimming cut 8 bases from V and 5 bases from J; bases unmatched to any gene: 1. The TCR sequence derives from an adult in good health. The chain uses TRBV7-9 and TRBJ1-6, with 9 nucleotides matching TRBD1. This specimen consisted of peripheral blood, obtained on day 0 of AZD1222 vaccination. The CDR3 is CASRQGDNSPLHF. CDR3 nucleotides: TGTGCCAGCCGACAGGGGGATAATTCACCCCTCCACTTT. Complete variable domain (other parts from reference TRBV7-9 and TRBJ1-6): DTGVSQNPRHKITKRGQNVTFRCDPISEHNRLYWYRQTLGQGPEFLTYFQNEAQLEKSRLLSDRFSAERPKGSFSTLEIQRTEQGDSAMYLCASRQGDNSPLHFGNGTRLTVT.